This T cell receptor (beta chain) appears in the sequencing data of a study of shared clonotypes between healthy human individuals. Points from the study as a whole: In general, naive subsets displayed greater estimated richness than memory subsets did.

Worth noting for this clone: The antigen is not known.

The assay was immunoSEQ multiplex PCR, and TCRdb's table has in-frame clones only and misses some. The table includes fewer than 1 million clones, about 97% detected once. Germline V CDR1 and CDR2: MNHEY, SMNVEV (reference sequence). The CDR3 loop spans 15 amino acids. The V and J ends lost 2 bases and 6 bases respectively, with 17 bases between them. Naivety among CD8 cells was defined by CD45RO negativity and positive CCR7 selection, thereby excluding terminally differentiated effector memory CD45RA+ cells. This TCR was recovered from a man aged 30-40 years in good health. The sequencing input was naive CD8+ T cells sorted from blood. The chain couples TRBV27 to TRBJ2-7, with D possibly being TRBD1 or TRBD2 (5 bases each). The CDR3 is CASSLPGTARGEQYF. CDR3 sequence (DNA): TGTGCCAGCAGTTTACCAGGGACCGCTCGGGGCGAGCAGTACTTC.